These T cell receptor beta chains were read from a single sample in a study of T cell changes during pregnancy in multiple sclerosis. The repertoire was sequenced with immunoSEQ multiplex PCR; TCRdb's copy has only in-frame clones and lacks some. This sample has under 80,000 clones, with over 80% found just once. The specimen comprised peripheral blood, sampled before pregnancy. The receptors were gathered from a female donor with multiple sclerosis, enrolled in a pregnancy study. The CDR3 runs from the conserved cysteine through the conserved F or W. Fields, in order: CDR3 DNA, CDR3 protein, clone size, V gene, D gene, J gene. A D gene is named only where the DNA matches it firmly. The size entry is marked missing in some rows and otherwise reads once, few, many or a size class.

CDR3 DNA: TGTGCCAGCTCACTTAGGACCGGGACACCGAACACTGAAGCTTTCTTT
CDR3 protein: CASSLRTGTPNTEAFF
clone size: NA
V gene: TRBV18
D gene: NA
J gene: TRBJ1-1

CDR3 DNA: TGCAGCGTTAGTGCTAGCGGGCCCTACGAGCAGTACTTC
CDR3 protein: CSVSASGPYEQYF
clone size: NA
V gene: TRBV29-1
D gene: TRBD2
J gene: TRBJ2-7

CDR3 DNA: TGTGCCAGCTCTCCTGACTCTTTAGGGGGGCAGTTCTTC
CDR3 protein: CASSPDSLGGQFF
clone size: NA
V gene: TRBV18
D gene: NA
J gene: TRBJ2-1

CDR3 DNA: TGTGCCAGCAGTTTTTCGGGAGCCCCTGGAAACACCATATATTTT
CDR3 protein: CASSFSGAPGNTIYF
clone size: NA
V gene: TRBV27
D gene: NA
J gene: TRBJ1-3

CDR3 DNA: TGTGCCAGCAGCCCACGGGGAAGCACTGAAGCTTTCTTT
CDR3 protein: CASSPRGSTEAFF
clone size: NA
V gene: TRBV13
D gene: NA
J gene: TRBJ1-1

CDR3 DNA: TGTGCCAGCAGCTTAGGGCCGTTCGACAGGGCGCACGAGCAGTACTTC
CDR3 protein: CASSLGPFDRAHEQYF
clone size: NA
V gene: TRBV7-9
D gene: TRBD1
J gene: TRBJ2-7

CDR3 DNA: TGTGCCTGGGAACAGGGTTTACGGCAGTACTTC
CDR3 protein: CAWEQGLRQYF
clone size: NA
V gene: TRBV30
D gene: NA
J gene: TRBJ2-7

CDR3 DNA: TGTGCCAGCAGCCCGGGGACAGAGGGCAGCGCTTTCTTT
CDR3 protein: CASSPGTEGSAFF
clone size: NA
V gene: TRBV2
D gene: TRBD1
J gene: TRBJ1-1

CDR3 DNA: TGTGCCTGGAGTGTATCCGGTAATCAGCCCCAGCATTTT
CDR3 protein: CAWSVSGNQPQHF
clone size: NA
V gene: TRBV30
D gene: NA
J gene: TRBJ1-5

CDR3 DNA: TGTGCCAGCAGTGGAGGACCTTCGAGCTCTGGAAACACCATATATTTT
CDR3 protein: CASSGGPSSSGNTIYF
clone size: NA
V gene: TRBV6-6
D gene: NA
J gene: TRBJ1-3

CDR3 DNA: TGCAGCGTTGAAAGGCAGGGCCCCAACTATGGCTACACCTTC
CDR3 protein: CSVERQGPNYGYTF
clone size: NA
V gene: TRBV29-1
D gene: NA
J gene: TRBJ1-2

CDR3 DNA: TGTGCCAGCAGCAAAGAGCTGGACAGGGTAGGGGCCAACGTCCTGACTTTC
CDR3 protein: CASSKELDRVGANVLTF
clone size: once
V gene: TRBV21-1
D gene: NA
J gene: TRBJ2-6

CDR3 DNA: TGTGCTAGTGGAAGGCGGGAGGAACCCGGCACAGATACGCAGTATTTT
CDR3 protein: CASGRREEPGTDTQYF
clone size: NA
V gene: TRBV12-5
D gene: TRBD2
J gene: TRBJ2-3

CDR3 DNA: TGTGCCAGCTCATCCGACAGGGCCCTCCTAGGCAATGAGCAGTTCTTC
CDR3 protein: CASSSDRALLGNEQFF
clone size: NA
V gene: TRBV18
D gene: TRBD1
J gene: TRBJ2-1

CDR3 DNA: TGTGCCAGCAGTTTACTAAACGGGGATATAAAGTACTTC
CDR3 protein: CASSLLNGDIKYF
clone size: NA
V gene: TRBV28
D gene: NA
J gene: TRBJ2-7

CDR3 DNA: TGCGCCCCCAGAGGAAGGGGGCATGGTCAGCCCCAGCATTTT
CDR3 protein: CAPRGRGHGQPQHF
clone size: NA
V gene: TRBV23-1
D gene: TRBD1
J gene: TRBJ1-5